The 27 T cell receptor beta chains below all came from one sample that was sequenced in a study of T-cell memory formation after mild COVID-19. One entry per CDR3 protein results from TCRdb running MiXCR on the 5' RACE reads. Of some 200,000 distinct CDR3 sequences in the sample, about 20% were seen once. The source material was PBMCs or a T cell subset sorted from them (not recorded which). The receptors come from an adult woman who had mild COVID-19 (a few samples of this study predate the infection). Cell type and time point are not known.

This clonotype occurred a few times. The chain is built from TRBV15 and TRBJ1-5, with 7 bases lining up with TRBD1. Germline V CDR1 and CDR2: LNHNV, YYDKDF (reference sequence). The CDR3 spans 14 residues. V shed 6 bases, J shed 5 bases, and the junction held 7 bases outside the gene matches. Written as DNA, the CDR3 is TGTGCCACCAGGAGACAGGGTTTCGATCAGCCCCAGCATTTT. This translates into CATRRQGFDQPQHF.

This sequence joins TRBV14 and TRBJ2-3, with D possibly TRBD2 on 5 matching bases. The germline gives CDR1 SGHDN, CDR2 FVKESK. This CDR3 region has 15 residues. Trimming removed 4 bases from V and 2 bases from J, with 13 bases in between. CDR3 region: CASSLRDTYTDTQYF. CDR3 bases: TGTGCCAGCAGCCTCCGGGATACATACACAGATACGCAGTATTTT.

This clonotype was seen only a few times. V gene TRBV7-9 combines with J gene TRBJ1-1, with D unclear. Trimming cost V 1 base and J 1 base, with 10 bases left between them. This CDR3 region has 15 residues. In germline, CDR1 is SEHNR, CDR2 FQNEAQ (reference sequence). DNA for the CDR3: TGTGCCAGCAGCTTAGGATACTCCTCGAACACTGAAGCTTTCTTT. This encodes CASSLGYSSNTEAFF.

This clonotype was seen only a few times. V and J are TRBV7-9 and TRBJ1-2, with D maybe TRBD1 (5 bases). In germline, CDR1 is SEHNR, CDR2 FQNEAQ (reference sequence). The CDR3 runs to 12 residues. V was clipped by 10 bases and J by 1 base, with 10 bases between them. The CDR3 bases are TGTGCCACCGGGGGTAATAACTATGGCTACACCTTC. As protein: CATGGNNYGYTF.

The chain couples TRBV4-1 to TRBJ1-2, with D possibly matching TRBD1 (6 bases). CDR3 length: 15 amino acids. V dropped 1 base and J dropped 8 bases, with 17 bases sitting between them. Germline V gene lookup returns CDR1 MGHRA and CDR2 YSYEKL. DNA of the CDR3: TGCGCCAGCAGCCAAGCGGGGGGCCCCCTATACGGCTACACCTTC. Amino acid sequence: CASSQAGGPLYGYTF.

This clonotype was seen more than once but under ten times. The V call is TRBV12-3 or TRBV12-4, the J call TRBJ2-2; D not resolved. The CDR3 runs to 19 residues. Trimming took off 4 bases at V and 3 bases at J, with 24 bases between the two ends. CDR3 DNA: TGTGCCAGCAGTTCCTCTTTGGTAGGCGAGTCTGTCTACACCGGGGAGCTGTTTTTT. This gives the protein CASSSSLVGESVYTGELFF.

This clonotype came up a few times. The chain recombines TRBV9 with TRBJ2-1; D gene ambiguous. The CDR3 covers 12 residues. With 0 bases removed from V and 9 bases from J, the gap between germline ends came to 7 bases. Germline lookup yields CDR1 SGDLS and CDR2 YYNGEE. The CDR3 sequence: CASSVDPSEQFF. The CDR3 coding sequence is TGTGCCAGCAGCGTAGACCCAAGTGAGCAGTTCTTC.

This chain connects TRBV4-3 to TRBJ2-4; possibly TRBD1 or TRBD2 for D (5 bases each). CDR3 length: 18 amino acids. Germline CDR1 and CDR2: LGHNA and YSLEER. Trimming took off 1 base at V and 2 bases at J, with 18 bases between the two ends. CDR3 region: CASSQVGLGVGTKNIQYF. For the CDR3, the DNA is TGCGCCAGCAGCCAAGTCGGGCTGGGGGTGGGGACCAAAAACATTCAGTACTTC.

This clonotype was counted at least ten times. J is TRBJ2-1 and V is TRBV7-9; D gene unclear. The length of the CDR3 is 11 residues. Looked up from germline, CDR1 is SEHNR and CDR2 is FQNEAQ (reference sequence). V lost 3 bases to trimming and J lost 5 bases, with 2 bases between them. The CDR3 reads CASSFNNEQFF. For the CDR3, the DNA is TGTGCCAGCAGCTTCAACAATGAGCAGTTCTTC. Using reference TRBV7-9 and TRBJ2-1 for the parts outside the CDR3, the full variable domain is DTGVSQNPRHKITKRGQNVTFRCDPISEHNRLYWYRQTLGQGPEFLTYFQNEAQLEKSRLLSDRFSAERPKGSFSTLEIQRTEQGDSAMYLCASSFNNEQFFGPGTRLTVL.

This clonotype came up a few times. The J gene is TRBJ2-1, the V gene TRBV12-3 or TRBV12-4; 16 nucleotides line up with TRBD2. The CDR3 length is 19 residues. V trimming: 3 bases; J trimming: 8 bases; junction bases outside the gene matches: 13. The CDR3 bases are TGTGCCAGCAGTTTCCCGGGACTAGCGGGGGGGCCGGTTACGGATGAGCAGTTCTTC. It translates to CASSFPGLAGGPVTDEQFF.

This rearrangement joins TRBV27 to TRBJ1-2, with 7 bases matching TRBD1. CDR1 and CDR2 from the germline V gene are MNHEY and SMNVEV (reference sequence). This CDR3 spans 15 amino acids. Unmatched junction bases numbered 12, after V lost 2 bases and J lost 9 bases. The CDR3 DNA reads as TGTGCCAGCAGTTTAACGTCTCAGGGGGTTAATCGCTACACCTTC. Translating gives CASSLTSQGVNRYTF.

This clonotype was counted between two and nine times. The rearrangement uses TRBV20-1 and TRBJ2-7; tentatively, D is TRBD2 (5 bases). Germline CDR1 and CDR2: DFQATT and SNEGSKA (reference sequence). V was pared by 4 bases and J by 2 bases, with 12 bases between. The CDR3 runs to 13 residues. CDR3 nucleotides: TGCAGTGCTACCTATCGGGGTACCTACGAGCAGTACTTC. Its protein product is CSATYRGTYEQYF.

This clonotype was counted at least ten times. The chain recombines TRBV6-5 with TRBJ1-2; D is unclear. V was trimmed by 2 bases and J by 6 bases, leaving 10 bases between them. CDR1 is MNHEY, CDR2 SVGAGI, per germline. The CDR3 covers 13 residues. The CDR3 bases are TGTGCCAGCAGTTACAGACATGGGGATGGCTACACCTTC. Encoded protein: CASSYRHGDGYTF.

This chain links TRBV7-9 with TRBJ2-3, with D unclear. In germline, CDR1 is SEHNR, CDR2 FQNEAQ (reference sequence). There are 13 residues in the CDR3. V shed 2 bases and J shed 1 base, with 4 bases lying between them. The CDR3 DNA reads TGTGCCAGCAGCTTACAGCGCACAGATACGCAGTATTTT. Protein sequence: CASSLQRTDTQYF.

This sequence joins TRBV5-5 and TRBJ1-1; D is unclear. The CDR3 contains 14 residues. CDR1 and CDR2 (germline): SGHKS, YYEKEE (reference sequence). V shed 6 bases and J shed 0 bases, with 12 bases lying between them. The DNA for the CDR3 is TGTGCCAGCAAAAGGGAGACCATGAACACTGAAGCTTTCTTT. Translated: CASKRETMNTEAFF.

This clonotype has more than one count but fewer than ten. The chain combines TRBV7-8 with TRBJ2-6, with D possibly TRBD1 on 6 matching bases. The germline V gene encodes CDR1 SGHVS and CDR2 FQNEAQ. CDR3 length: 15 residues. V lost 5 bases and J 3 bases, leaving 11 bases between the germline ends. The CDR3 DNA reads TGTGCCAGCAGCCCCTTAGGGGGTGGGGCCAACGTCCTGACTTTC. Translation gives CASSPLGGGANVLTF.

This clonotype was detected a few times. The chain combines TRBV5-1 with TRBJ2-1; perhaps TRBD1 as D (6 bases). The CDR3 loop spans 15 amino acids. Germline V gives CDR1 SGHRS, CDR2 YFSETQ. V dropped 1 base and J dropped 4 bases, with 12 bases sitting between them. The CDR3 is CASSLSRGIYNEQFF. The CDR3 bases are TGCGCCAGCAGCTTGTCCAGGGGAATATACAATGAGCAGTTCTTC.

The chain combines TRBV28 with TRBJ2-3; 7 positions agree with TRBD1. V lost 4 bases, J lost 5 bases, and 3 bases stayed unmatched. The CDR3 has 13 residues. Germline CDR1 MDHEN, CDR2 SYDVKM. The CDR3 reads CASSSTGEDTQYF. Written as DNA, the CDR3 is TGTGCCAGCAGTTCTACAGGGGAAGATACGCAGTATTTT.

The chain combines TRBV7-9 with TRBJ2-1; 7 nucleotides line up with TRBD2. Germline V gene sequence: CDR1 SEHNR, CDR2 FQNEAQ (reference sequence). CDR3 length: 16 amino acids. V gave up 1 base and J gave up 1 base; unmatched junction bases: 4. The CDR3 DNA follows: TGTGCCAGCAGCTTAGGGCCTAGCGGTTCCTACAATGAGCAGTTCTTC. This encodes CASSLGPSGSYNEQFF.

This clonotype appeared a few times. V usage is TRBV12-3 or TRBV12-4 and J usage is TRBJ2-7; 7 bases map to TRBD1. CDR3 length: 12 amino acids. J lost 5 bases, V lost 6 bases, and 4 bases had no gene match. The CDR3 DNA follows: TGTGCCAGCAGCCCGACAGGGAACGAGCAGTACTTC. Protein: CASSPTGNEQYF.

This chain connects TRBV6-1 to TRBJ1-1; D is unclear. Per germline, CDR1 MNHNS and CDR2 SASEGT. V gave up 6 bases and J gave up 7 bases, with 6 bases separating them. The length of the CDR3 is 10 residues. The CDR3, as DNA: TGTGCCAGCAGCCGAGTTGAAGCTTTCTTT. It is translated as CASSRVEAFF.

This clonotype occurred a few times. This sequence joins TRBV2 and TRBJ2-5; TRBD1 is a possible D gene (6 bases). CDR1 SNHLY and CDR2 FYNNEI come from the germline V gene. The CDR3 has 13 amino acids. The V and J ends lost 4 bases and 2 bases respectively, with 8 bases between them. CDR3 sequence (DNA): TGTGCCAGCAGTGCCAGGGGACAAGAGACCCAGTACTTC. This sequence encodes CASSARGQETQYF.

The rearrangement uses TRBV12-3 or TRBV12-4 and TRBJ1-2; 11 bases are shared with TRBD1. The CDR3 length is 13 residues. Trimming at V came to 5 bases and at J to 9 bases, leaving 5 bases not matched to a gene. Here the CDR3 reads CASSRGQGESYTF. The CDR3 bases are TGTGCCAGCAGTAGGGGACAGGGGGAAAGCTACACCTTC.

The chain is built from TRBV30 and TRBJ1-2; a weak D match, TRBD1 (6 bases). V was cut by 0 bases and J by 12 bases, with 17 bases left in between. Germline V CDR1 and CDR2: GTSNPN, SVGIG (reference sequence). The CDR3 totals 13 residues. The CDR3 region has the DNA TGTGCCTGGAGTGTAATGACCTTGGACAGACACACCTTC. Translated: CAWSVMTLDRHTF. Full variable domain (outside the CDR3, taken from reference TRBV30 and TRBJ1-2): SQTIHQWPATLVQPVGSPLSLECTVEGTSNPNLYWYRQAAGRGLQLLFYSVGIGQISSEVPQNLSASRPQDRQFILSSKKLLLSDSGFYLCAWSVMTLDRHTFGSGTRLTVV.

The J gene is TRBJ2-1, the V gene TRBV24-1; D uncertain. V was clipped by 4 bases and J by 3 bases, with 18 bases between them. Germline CDR1 KGHDR, CDR2 SFDVKD. The CDR3 is made up of 17 amino acids. The CDR3 bases are TGTGCCACCAGTGAATTTGATGAGACCCACGGCTACAATGAGCAGTTCTTC. This sequence encodes CATSEFDETHGYNEQFF.

The rearrangement joins TRBV9 to TRBJ2-3; weak D call: TRBD2 (6 bases). The CDR3 sequence is 17 residues long. Germline CDR1 SGDLS, CDR2 YYNGEE. The V and J ends lost 0 bases and 3 bases respectively, with 17 bases between them. The CDR3 DNA reads TGTGCCAGCAGCGTAGGGGGAGGCAGAAAAGTAACAGATACGCAGTATTTT. Protein: CASSVGGGRKVTDTQYF.

The CDR3 coding sequence is TGTGCCAGCAGCGGGCCTGTTGAGCAGTTCTTC. This translates into CASSGPVEQFF. The rearrangement uses TRBV7-8 and TRBJ2-1, with no clear D. The germline V gene has CDR1 SGHVS and CDR2 FQNEAQ. CDR3 size: 11 residues. Trimming removed 5 bases at V and 9 bases at J, with 8 bases between.